This T cell receptor beta chain comes out of a study of blood T cells in healthy people across ages. Germline loops: CDR1 SNHLY, CDR2 FYNNEI. The CDR3 is 14 amino acids. V lost 10 bases and J lost 4, with 19 bases in between. With a J-beta primer mix and a sample-barcoded 5' primer, a second PCR ran about 7 to 11 cycles. TCRdb reprocessed the 5' RACE reads via MiXCR and lists one record per CDR3 protein. The sample shows 1.5 million or so distinct CDR3 sequences, approximately 42% of them seen only once. Donors gave about 9.3 milliliters of peripheral blood apiece. Material for sequencing was blood. This TCR came from a woman under 30 in good health. The chain is built from TRBV2 and TRBJ1-1, with D possibly being TRBD1 (6 bases). CDR3 loop: CATKPEQGSTEAFF. DNA for the CDR3: TGTGCCACCAAACCGGAACAGGGATCCACTGAAGCTTTCTTT. Full variable domain (missing parts from reference TRBV2 and TRBJ1-1): EPEVTQTPSHQVTQMGQEVILRCVPISNHLYFYWYRQILGQKVEFLVSFYNNEISEKSEIFDDQFSVERPDGSNFTLKIRSTKLEDSAMYFCATKPEQGSTEAFFGQGTRLTVV.